This T cell receptor beta chain was documented in a study of blood T cell repertoires in COVID-19. V was clipped by 5 bases and J by 0 bases, with 8 bases between them. CDR3 length: 14 amino acids. Germline CDR1 is MRHNA and CDR2 is SNTAGT. Some clones are missing from TCRdb's copy, which holds only in-frame ones; the method was immunoSEQ multiplex PCR. The sample contains approximately 300,000 clones, roughly 89% of which appear only once. The V gene is TRBV6-4, the J gene TRBJ2-1; D call uncertain. The receptor's source is a young woman with acute COVID-19. Sequenced sample: PBMCs or T cells enriched from blood (not recorded which). CDR3 sequence: CASSLPSSYNEQFF. CDR3 DNA sequence: TGTGCCAGCAGTCTTCCTAGCTCCTACAATGAGCAGTTCTTC.